This TCR beta chain was documented in a study of beta chain features in type 1 diabetes. Study-wide results and limits: When VDJ junctions were examined, type 1 diabetes patients showed fewer insertions and more deletions.

CDR3 length equals 13 residues. Per germline, CDR1 LNHDA and CDR2 SQIVND (reference sequence). Trimming removed 4 bases from V and 9 bases from J; junction bases left unmatched: 3. Reverse transcribing all isolated RNA meant expressed TCRB transcripts were sequenced. Here immunoSEQ multiplex PCR was the method, and the copy in TCRdb shows in-frame clones only, minus some. The sample lists under 800,000 clones, 15% to 17% occurring once. The table lists this clone with a few counts. Its specificity is not known. The TCR was taken from a man aged 18 to 29 in good health. Material for sequencing was naive CD4+ T cells from blood. The genes are TRBV19 and TRBJ2-1; 10 bases align to TRBD1. CDR3 in amino acids: CASSTTGGFEQFF. For the CDR3, the DNA is TGTGCCAGTAGTACGACAGGGGGCTTTGAGCAGTTCTTC.